Detailed here is one T cell receptor beta chain. Its recognized antigen is unknown. The sample holds no much larger clone one base away, and base qualities are not on file. The data originate from a study of PD-1 blockade in classical Hodgkin lymphoma (dated by TCRdb to about 2020). Broadly, across the study: Nivolumab dosing was 3 mg/kg intravenously every 2 weeks, continuing until either disease progression or unacceptable toxicity. The study used CyTOF and TCR beta sequencing to define a peripheral blood immune signature of response to PD-1 blockade in classical Hodgkin lymphoma.

On the study overall, not on this receptor specifically: Baseline TCR diversity was reported as lower in newly diagnosed patients than in healthy donors, and lower still in relapsed/refractory patients. Lower diversity was seen in patients whose nivolumab began less than 1 year after ASCT, and these patients were left out of later analyses so that immune reconstitution would not confound the results. Trial patients with a complete response had baseline diversity similar to that of newly diagnosed patients, while partial responders and progressors had significantly lower diversity. CD4+ but not CD8+ TCR diversity rose significantly by C4D1 (p=0.0027 vs p=0.16), most apparent in complete responders (p=0.02). The study was limited to a single clinical trial cohort, and causes of repertoire differences, possibly disease activity or prior therapy, remained undefined.

The time point label on this specimen signifies: cycle 2 day 1 (C2D1) of nivolumab. All trial patients had relapsed after autologous stem cell transplantation, with cohorts A, B and C differing in prior brentuximab vedotin exposure. The trial cohort was composed of approximately 56 patients with relapsed/refractory classical Hodgkin lymphoma, for whom complete response, partial response or progressive disease was recorded as best overall response. Trial patients were treated with single-agent nivolumab in the multi-cohort phase II CheckMate 205 trial. Best overall response was determined by an independent review committee according to the 2007 International Working Group response criteria. Trial PBMCs were obtained immediately prior to nivolumab initiation (C1D1) and on therapy at cycle 2 day 1 and cycle 4 day 1. After peripheral blood was drawn into 8 mL Vacutainer Cell Preparation Tubes, PBMCs were isolated by centrifugation and then cryopreserved.

In the germline V gene, CDR1 corresponds to MNHEY and CDR2 to SVGAGI. The CDR3, from cysteine to phenylalanine, totals 15 residues. Only the CDR3 region is kept as DNA, spanning 45 bases read in frame from base 1. Cut back by 0 bases and 3 bases, the V and J ends lie 11 bases apart. Genomic DNA was extracted with the Qiagen DNeasy kit from unsorted PBMCs and from negatively selected CD4+ and CD8+ fractions. TCR beta CDR3 regions were subjected to amplification by immunoSEQ multiplex PCR with primers that anneal to V and J segments. Amplification bias was minimized using a synthetic immune receptor repertoire, and residual bias was removed computationally after sequencing. The original pipeline was this. Custom Python scripts were used to quantify repertoire diversity as the Shannon entropy index. Unsorted, CD4+ and CD8+ repertoires were examined separately, except in combined analyses, for which CD4+ and CD8+ sequences were merged in silico. A clone was considered expanded if an increase in frequency of at least 2-fold after treatment relative to C1D1 was found, and a pseudocount of 0.5 was applied to clones undetected at baseline. Clones with 0 or 1 copy at C1D1 were defined as singleton clones, while clones with 2 or more copies were defined as non-singleton clones. Clones expanded in unsorted samples were annotated as CD4+, CD8+ or unknown by matching protein sequences in sorted samples from the same patient. Wilcoxon tests on paired samples were used to test changes in diversity from C1D1 to C4D1. Here the immuneACCESS table is served through TCRdb, limited to in-frame sequences with V and J called. Missing clones are a known gap in these copies; in checked studies unresolved V genes cover under half, and the rest lacks a known reason. V and J calls and clone size come straight from that table; D and trimming were deduced from the DNA. This sample lists about 17,000 clones; more than 55% were detected once. Approximately 8.3% of the sample is in the top ten clones.

The origin of this receptor is a human donor with classical Hodgkin lymphoma. This chain is built from TRBV6-5 and TRBJ1-1; the D gene remains uncertain. The material sequenced was peripheral blood mononuclear cells (PBMCs), taken before the second cycle of nivolumab. CDR3 region: CASSYSRTQYTEAFF. The sequenced DNA is TGTGCCAGCAGTTACTCCCGGACGCAATACACTGAAGCTTTCTTT.